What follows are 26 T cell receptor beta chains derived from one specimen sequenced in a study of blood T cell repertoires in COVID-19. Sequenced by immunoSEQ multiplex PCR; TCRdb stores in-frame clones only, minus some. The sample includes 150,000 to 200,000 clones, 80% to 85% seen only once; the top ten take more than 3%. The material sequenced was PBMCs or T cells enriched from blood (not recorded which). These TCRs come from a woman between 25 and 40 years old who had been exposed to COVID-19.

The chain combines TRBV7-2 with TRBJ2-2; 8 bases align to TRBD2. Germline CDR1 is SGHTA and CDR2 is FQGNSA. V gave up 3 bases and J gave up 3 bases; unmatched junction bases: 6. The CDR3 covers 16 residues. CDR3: CASSLVGTRYTGELFF. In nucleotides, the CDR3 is TGTGCCAGCAGCTTGGTAGGGACTAGATACACCGGGGAGCTGTTTTTT.

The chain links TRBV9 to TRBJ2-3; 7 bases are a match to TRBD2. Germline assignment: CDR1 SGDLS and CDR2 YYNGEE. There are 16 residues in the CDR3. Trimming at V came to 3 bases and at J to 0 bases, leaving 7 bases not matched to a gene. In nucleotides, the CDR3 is TGTGCCAGCAGCGCCGAGACGGGGGGTAGCACAGATACGCAGTATTTT. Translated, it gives CASSAETGGSTDTQYF.

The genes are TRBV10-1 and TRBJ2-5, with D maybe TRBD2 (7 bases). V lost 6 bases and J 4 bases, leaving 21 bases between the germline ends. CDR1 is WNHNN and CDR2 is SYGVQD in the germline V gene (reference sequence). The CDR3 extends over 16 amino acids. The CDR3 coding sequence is TGCGCCAGCAGCTCCGGACAGTCTAGCGGATTAGAGACCCAGTACTTC. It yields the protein CASSSGQSSGLETQYF.

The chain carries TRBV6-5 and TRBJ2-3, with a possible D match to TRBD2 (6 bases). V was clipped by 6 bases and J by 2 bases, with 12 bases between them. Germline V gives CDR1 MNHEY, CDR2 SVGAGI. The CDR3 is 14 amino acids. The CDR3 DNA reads TGTGCCAGCAGCCGGGGGACCTTCACAGATACGCAGTATTTT. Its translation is CASSRGTFTDTQYF.

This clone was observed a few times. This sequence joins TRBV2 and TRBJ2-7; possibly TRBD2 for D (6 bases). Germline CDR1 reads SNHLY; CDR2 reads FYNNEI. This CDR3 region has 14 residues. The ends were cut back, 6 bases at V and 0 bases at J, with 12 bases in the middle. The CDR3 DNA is TGTGCCAGCAGAAACGACGGGAGCTCCTACGAGCAGTACTTC. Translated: CASRNDGSSYEQYF.

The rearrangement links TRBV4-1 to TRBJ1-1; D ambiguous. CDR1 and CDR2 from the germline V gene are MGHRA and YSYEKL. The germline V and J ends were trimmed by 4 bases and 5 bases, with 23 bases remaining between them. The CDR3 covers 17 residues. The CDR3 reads CASSPRLFVRASTEAFF. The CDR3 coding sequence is TGCGCCAGCAGCCCCCGACTTTTTGTGCGAGCCTCAACTGAAGCTTTCTTT.

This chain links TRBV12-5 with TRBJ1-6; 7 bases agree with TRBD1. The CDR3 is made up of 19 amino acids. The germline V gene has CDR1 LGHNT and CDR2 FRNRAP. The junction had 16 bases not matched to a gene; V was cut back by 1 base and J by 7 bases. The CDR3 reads CASGLARADRTSTNSPLHF. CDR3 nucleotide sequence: TGTGCTAGTGGTTTGGCAAGAGCGGACAGGACCTCAACCAATTCACCCCTCCACTTT.

CDR3 DNA: TGTGCCAGCAGTGGTGGCGGGGGCGGAGAGACCCAGTACTTC. It translates to CASSGGGGGETQYF. This chain joins TRBV25-1 and TRBJ2-5; D may be TRBD2 (7 bases). V was clipped by 4 bases and J by 4 bases, with 13 bases between them. The length of the CDR3 is 14 residues. Germline-derived CDR1 and CDR2 are MGHDK and SYGVNS. Complete variable domain (other parts from reference TRBV25-1 and TRBJ2-5): EADIYQTPRYLVIGTGKKITLECSQTMGHDKMYWYQQDPGMELHLIHYSYGVNSTEKGDLSSESTVSRIRTEHFPLTLESARPSHTSQYLCASSGGGGGETQYFGPGTRLLVL.

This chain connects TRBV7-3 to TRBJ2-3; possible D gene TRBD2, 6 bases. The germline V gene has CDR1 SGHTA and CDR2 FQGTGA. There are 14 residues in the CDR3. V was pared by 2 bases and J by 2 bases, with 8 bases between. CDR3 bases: TGTGCCAGCAGCTTAGCGGGGATCACAGATACGCAGTATTTT. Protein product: CASSLAGITDTQYF.

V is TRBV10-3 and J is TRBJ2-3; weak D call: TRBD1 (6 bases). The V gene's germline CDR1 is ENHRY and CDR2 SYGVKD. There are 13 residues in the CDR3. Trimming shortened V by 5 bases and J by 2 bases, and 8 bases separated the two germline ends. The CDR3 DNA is TGTGCCATCAGTAGGGGGAACACAGATACGCAGTATTTT. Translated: CAISRGNTDTQYF.

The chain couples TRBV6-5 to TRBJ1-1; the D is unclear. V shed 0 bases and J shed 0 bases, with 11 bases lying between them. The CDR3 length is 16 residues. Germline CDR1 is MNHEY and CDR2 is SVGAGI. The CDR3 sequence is CASSYSIGGMNTEAFF. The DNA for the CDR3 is TGTGCCAGCAGTTACTCGATCGGCGGGATGAACACTGAAGCTTTCTTT.

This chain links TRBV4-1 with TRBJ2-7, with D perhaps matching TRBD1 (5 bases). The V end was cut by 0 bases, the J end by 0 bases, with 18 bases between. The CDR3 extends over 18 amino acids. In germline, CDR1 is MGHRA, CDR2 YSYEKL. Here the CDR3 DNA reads TGCGCCAGCAGCCAAGAGATATCCGTTGGACAAATCTCCTACGAGCAGTACTTC. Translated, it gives CASSQEISVGQISYEQYF.

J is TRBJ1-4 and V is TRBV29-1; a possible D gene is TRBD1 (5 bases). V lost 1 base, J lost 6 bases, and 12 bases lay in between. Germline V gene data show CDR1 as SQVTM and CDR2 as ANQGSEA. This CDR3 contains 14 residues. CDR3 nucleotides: TGCAGCGTTGAAGGGGGGGGTCGGGATGAAAAACTGTTTTTT. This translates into CSVEGGGRDEKLFF.

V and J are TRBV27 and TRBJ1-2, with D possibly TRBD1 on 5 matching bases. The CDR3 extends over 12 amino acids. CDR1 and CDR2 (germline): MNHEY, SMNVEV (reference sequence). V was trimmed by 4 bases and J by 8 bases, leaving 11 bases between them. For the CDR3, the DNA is TGTGCCAGCAGTTCGGGCAGGGTAGGCTACACCTTC. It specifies CASSSGRVGYTF.

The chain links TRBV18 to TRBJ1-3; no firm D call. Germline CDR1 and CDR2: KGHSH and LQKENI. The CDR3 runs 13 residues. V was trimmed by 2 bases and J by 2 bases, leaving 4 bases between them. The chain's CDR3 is CASSPDTGNTIYF. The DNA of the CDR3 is TGTGCCAGCTCACCAGACACTGGAAACACCATATATTTT.

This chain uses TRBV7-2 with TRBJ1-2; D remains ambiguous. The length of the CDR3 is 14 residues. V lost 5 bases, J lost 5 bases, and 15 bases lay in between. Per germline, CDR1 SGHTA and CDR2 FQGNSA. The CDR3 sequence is CASSLGGPSYGYTF. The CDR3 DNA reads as TGTGCCAGCAGCCTGGGTGGGCCCTCTTATGGCTACACCTTC.

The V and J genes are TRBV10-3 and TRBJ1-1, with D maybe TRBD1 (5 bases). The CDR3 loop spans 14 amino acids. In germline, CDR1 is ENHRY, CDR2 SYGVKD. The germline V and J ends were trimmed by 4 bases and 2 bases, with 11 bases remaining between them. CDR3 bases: TGTGCCATCAGTGCCCAAAGGGGAAACACTGAAGCTTTCTTT. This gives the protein CAISAQRGNTEAFF.

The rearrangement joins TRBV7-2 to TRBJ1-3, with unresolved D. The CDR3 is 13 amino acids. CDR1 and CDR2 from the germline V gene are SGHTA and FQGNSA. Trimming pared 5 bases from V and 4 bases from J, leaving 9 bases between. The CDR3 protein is CASSPRSGNTIYF. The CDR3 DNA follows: TGTGCCAGCAGCCCCCGGTCAGGAAACACCATATATTTT.

CDR3 sequence (DNA): TGTGCCAGCAGCAAGGCAAACAGGAACTGGATCTATGGCTACACCTTC. It yields the protein CASSKANRNWIYGYTF. This chain links TRBV21-1 with TRBJ1-2; the table's D call, TRBD1, has no DNA check behind it. TRBV21-1 corresponds to a pseudogene. The CDR3 covers 16 residues.

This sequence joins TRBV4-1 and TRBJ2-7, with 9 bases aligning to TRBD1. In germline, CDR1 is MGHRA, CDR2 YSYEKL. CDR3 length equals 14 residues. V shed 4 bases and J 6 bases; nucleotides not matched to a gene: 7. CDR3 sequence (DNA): TGCGCCAGCAGCCCATCAGGGACAGGGCGCGAGCAGTACTTC. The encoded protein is CASSPSGTGREQYF.

The DNA for the CDR3 is TGTGCCAGTAGTACCACAGGGGAGGCAACTAATGAAAAACTGTTTTTT. Amino acids: CASSTTGEATNEKLFF. The chain joins TRBV19 to TRBJ1-4; 7 bases align to TRBD1. V shed 4 bases and J 0 bases; nucleotides not matched to a gene: 5. The CDR3 extends over 16 amino acids. Germline V CDR1 and CDR2: LNHDA, SQIVND (reference sequence).

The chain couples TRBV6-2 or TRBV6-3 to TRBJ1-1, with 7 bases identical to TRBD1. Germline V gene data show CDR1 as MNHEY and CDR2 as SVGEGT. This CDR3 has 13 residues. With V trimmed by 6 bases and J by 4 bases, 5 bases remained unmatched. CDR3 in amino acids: CASSDRETTEAFF. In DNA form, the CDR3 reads TGTGCCAGCAGCGACAGGGAGACCACTGAAGCTTTCTTT.

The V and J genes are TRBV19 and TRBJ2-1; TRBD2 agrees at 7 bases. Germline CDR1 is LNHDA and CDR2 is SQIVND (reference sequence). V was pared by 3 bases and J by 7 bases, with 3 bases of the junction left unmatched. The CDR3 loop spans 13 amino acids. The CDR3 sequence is CASSMGGNNEQFF. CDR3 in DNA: TGTGCCAGTAGTATGGGAGGGAATAATGAGCAGTTCTTC. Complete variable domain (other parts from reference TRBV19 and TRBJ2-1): DGGITQSPKYLFRKEGQNVTLSCEQNLNHDAMYWYRQDPGQGLRLIYYSQIVNDFQKGDIAEGYSVSREKKESFPLTVTSAQKNPTAFYLCASSMGGNNEQFFGPGTRLTVL.

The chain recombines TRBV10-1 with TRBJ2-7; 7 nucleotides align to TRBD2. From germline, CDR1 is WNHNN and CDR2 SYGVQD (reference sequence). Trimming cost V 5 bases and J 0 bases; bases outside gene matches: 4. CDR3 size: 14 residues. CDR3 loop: CASSPRLASYEQYF. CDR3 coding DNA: TGCGCCAGCAGTCCTAGACTAGCCTCCTACGAGCAGTACTTC.

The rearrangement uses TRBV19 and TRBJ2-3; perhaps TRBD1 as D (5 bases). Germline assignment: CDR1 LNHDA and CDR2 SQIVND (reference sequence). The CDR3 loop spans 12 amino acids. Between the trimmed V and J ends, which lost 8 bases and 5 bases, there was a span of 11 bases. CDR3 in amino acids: CASSQGGDTQYF. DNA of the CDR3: TGTGCCAGTTCGCAGGGTGGAGATACGCAGTATTTT. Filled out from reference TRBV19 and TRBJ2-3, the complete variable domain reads DGGITQSPKYLFRKEGQNVTLSCEQNLNHDAMYWYRQDPGQGLRLIYYSQIVNDFQKGDIAEGYSVSREKKESFPLTVTSAQKNPTAFYLCASSQGGDTQYFGPGTRLTVL.

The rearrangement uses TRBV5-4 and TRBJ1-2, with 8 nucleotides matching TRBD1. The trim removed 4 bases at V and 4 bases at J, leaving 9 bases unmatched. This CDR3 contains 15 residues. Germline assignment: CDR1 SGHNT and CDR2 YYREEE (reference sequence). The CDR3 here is CASSLGPGTGYGYTF. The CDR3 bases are TGTGCCAGCAGCCTCGGGCCCGGGACAGGCTATGGCTACACCTTC.